The clone carrying this TCR beta chain was detected ten times or more. Its antigen remains unknown. V dropped 7 bases and J dropped 13 bases, with 34 bases sitting between them. Germline V gene lookup returns CDR1 LNHDA and CDR2 SQIVND (reference sequence). The CDR3 totals 17 residues. These data come from a study of early T cells in non-severe SARS-CoV-2 infection. Study in general: The input, bulk RNA from unsorted whole blood, was sequenced, and chains were unpaired. Points from the study as a whole: Clonotype matching in VDJdb favored anti-spike CD8 responses and did not capture private and CD4 specificities.

Unique molecular identifiers were added to individual cDNA molecules. One entry per CDR3 protein results from TCRdb running MiXCR on the 5' RACE reads. This table holds around 25,000 distinct CDR3 sequences, less than 6% found once. The sequence was collected from an adult who was a healthcare worker with PCR-confirmed SARS-CoV-2 infection or an uninfected control (not recorded which). The material sequenced was whole blood. The J gene is TRBJ1-2, the V gene TRBV19; a possible D gene is TRBD1 (5 bases). The CDR3 sequence is CASTEDIGGRFTAGVTF. The CDR3 coding sequence is TGTGCCAGTACCGAGGACATCGGAGGTCGTTTCACCGCCGGTGTCACCTTC.